The clone carrying this T cell receptor (beta chain) has ten or more counts. TCRdb analysed the 5' RACE reads with MiXCR anew, one entry per CDR3 protein. The sample yields about 65,000 distinct CDR3 sequences, 3.5% to 4.5% seen once. Deletions cut 0 bases from V and 1 base from J, with 11 bases between. The CDR3 is 16 residues long. Germline V gives CDR1 SGHKS, CDR2 YYEKEE (reference sequence). This record belongs to a study of neurological immune-mediated disorders. Source material: PBMCs. The receptor was derived from a man over 45 with multiple sclerosis. This chain links TRBV5-5 with TRBJ2-4, with D possibly matching TRBD2 (5 bases). For the CDR3, the DNA is TGTGCCAGCAGCTTGGTTCCGGGGTCGGCCAAAAACATTCAGTACTTC. This translates into CASSLVPGSAKNIQYF.